A selection of T cell receptor beta chains follows, all from one sample in a study of PD-L1 blockade in urothelial cancer. Clones were read by immunoSEQ multiplex PCR, and TCRdb kept only the in-frame ones, dropping some. This table holds tens of thousands of clones, more than 75% found once. Material: PBMCs, obtained around atezolizumab (anti-PD-L1) treatment. These receptors all stem from a man in his sixties with urothelial cancer. Each CDR3 is given with its conserved first and last residue. A D gene is named only where the DNA matches it firmly.

d_call	v_call	j_call	cdr3_aa	cdr3_nt
TRBD1	TRBV11-2	TRBJ2-5	CASSFNRGPETQYF	TGTGCCAGCAGCTTTAACAGGGGGCCGGAGACCCAGTACTTC
.	TRBV5-1	TRBJ1-1	CASSLAGWNTEAFF	TGCGCCAGCAGCTTGGCCGGGTGGAACACTGAAGCTTTCTTT
.	TRBV30	TRBJ1-2	CAWSPGGGRDYGYTF	TGTGCCTGGAGTCCGGGGGGGGGCAGGGACTATGGCTACACCTTC
TRBD2	TRBV28	TRBJ2-1	CASSLREDDEQFF	TGTGCCAGCAGTTTGCGGGAGGACGATGAGCAGTTCTTC
.	TRBV7-9	TRBJ2-2	CASSLGLAPSGELFF	TGTGCCAGCAGCTTAGGGCTAGCCCCTTCTGGGGAGCTGTTTTTT
.	TRBV2	TRBJ1-1	CASTQNRVGSTEAFF	TGTGCCAGCACCCAAAACAGGGTCGGCAGCACTGAAGCTTTCTTT
TRBD1	TRBV4-2	TRBJ2-1	CASSQVGDSNEQFF	TGTGCCAGCAGCCAAGTCGGGGACAGCAATGAGCAGTTCTTC
TRBD2	TRBV7-2	TRBJ2-1	CASSPTSGIGNEQFF	TGTGCCAGCAGCCCAACTAGCGGGATTGGTAATGAGCAGTTCTTC
TRBD1	TRBV5-4	TRBJ2-1	CASSNRGIANEQFF	TGTGCCAGCAGCAACAGGGGAATAGCCAATGAGCAGTTCTTC
.	TRBV7-2	TRBJ2-1	CASSKTRERPYNEQFF	TGTGCCAGCAGCAAAACGAGGGAAAGGCCTTACAATGAGCAGTTCTTC
TRBD1	TRBV29-1	TRBJ2-7	CSVVRDRGENFKEQYF	TGCAGCGTAGTGCGGGACAGGGGCGAAAATTTCAAGGAGCAGTACTTC
TRBD1	TRBV18	TRBJ2-5	CASSPTGEETQYF	TGTGCCAGCTCGCCTACAGGGGAAGAGACCCAGTACTTC
TRBD2	TRBV5-5	TRBJ2-1	CASSFLAGRNEQFF	TGTGCCAGCAGCTTCCTAGCGGGGCGCAATGAGCAGTTCTTC
.	TRBV11-3	TRBJ1-1	CASSLDPGADTEAFF	TGTGCCAGCAGCTTAGATCCAGGGGCCGACACTGAAGCTTTCTTT
.	TRBV11-3	TRBJ1-3	CAIGVGNTIYF	TGTGCCATCGGGGTTGGAAACACCATATATTTT
.	TRBV19	TRBJ2-7	CASREGGKSYEQYF	TGTGCCAGTAGAGAGGGGGGGAAGAGCTACGAGCAGTACTTC